These 26 T cell receptor beta chains originate from one sample sequenced in a study of OX40 agonist ivuxolimab in advanced cancers. TCRdb's table, derived via immunoSEQ multiplex PCR, lists solely in-frame clones and lacks some. The top ten hold 0.25% to 0.3% of the sample, which has about 69,000 clones, about nine tenths seen once. The material sequenced was CD4+ or CD8+ T cells sorted from blood, taken in a trial of the OX40 agonist ivuxolimab. Source of these receptors: an adult with an advanced solid tumor such as melanoma, head and neck, liver or kidney cancer.

This clone was observed once. The chain is built from TRBV7-3 and TRBJ2-7; the D gene could be TRBD1 or TRBD2 (5 bases each). V was cut by 0 bases and J by 0 bases, with 6 bases left in between. The CDR3 totals 14 residues. CDR1 and CDR2 (germline): SGHTA, FQGTGA. The CDR3 loop is CASSLTGTSYEQYF. The CDR3 nucleotides are TGTGCCAGCAGCTTAACTGGGACCTCCTACGAGCAGTACTTC.

The rearrangement joins TRBV6-5 to TRBJ2-3; D possibly corresponds to TRBD2 (6 bases). Deletions cut 4 bases from V and 2 bases from J, with 10 bases between. Germline assignment: CDR1 MNHEY and CDR2 SVGAGI. The CDR3 length is 14 residues. The CDR3 here is CASSLLAYTDTQYF. The CDR3, as DNA: TGTGCCAGCAGTTTGCTAGCGTACACAGATACGCAGTATTTT.

As to this clone: One end of the junction varies from germline; a read error may be responsible. CDR3 in DNA: TGTGCCAGCAGTGACCTATCCCCGGCCTCCTACCAGCAGTACTTC. Encoded protein: CASSDLSPASYQQYF. The rearrangement links TRBV2 to TRBJ2-7; D is undetermined. The CDR3 contains 15 residues. Germline V gene sequence: CDR1 SNHLY, CDR2 FYNNEI.

This chain links TRBV5-1 with TRBJ2-7; D not resolved. CDR1 is SGHRS, CDR2 YFSETQ, per germline. This CDR3 comprises 13 residues. The germline V and J ends were trimmed by 8 bases and 0 bases, with 12 bases remaining between them. CDR3 nucleotide sequence: TGCGCCAGTTCCGAAGTCGTCTCCTACGAGCAGTACTTC. Amino acid sequence: CASSEVVSYEQYF.

Note on this clone: Other DNA sequences in this specimen translate into the identical CDR3. The chain has TRBV25-1 and TRBJ1-2; TRBD1 is a possible D gene (6 bases). The length of the CDR3 is 12 residues. With 6 bases removed from V and 1 base from J, the gap between germline ends came to 6 bases. Germline CDR1 and CDR2: MGHDK and SYGVNS. CDR3 nucleotide sequence: TGTGCCAGCAGAGGGGGTAACTATGGCTACACCTTC. Translation: CASRGGNYGYTF.

This clone occurred once. Within the sample, other DNA sequences also encode this same CDR3. This rearrangement joins TRBV5-1 to TRBJ2-1; D assignment may be TRBD1 or TRBD2 (5 bases each). Trimming took off 0 bases at V and 4 bases at J, with 11 bases between the two ends. Looked up from germline, CDR1 is SGHRS and CDR2 is YFSETQ. This CDR3 region has 15 residues. CDR3 residues: CASSLAGTDYNEQFF. CDR3 sequence (DNA): TGCGCCAGCAGCTTGGCCGGGACGGATTACAATGAGCAGTTCTTC.

V gene TRBV15 combines with J gene TRBJ2-3; 8 bases agree with TRBD2. The CDR3 is 13 residues long. In germline, CDR1 is LNHNV, CDR2 YYDKDF (reference sequence). V trimming: 8 bases; J trimming: 4 bases; junction bases outside the gene matches: 5. The CDR3: CATHSGNADTQYF. The CDR3 DNA reads as TGTGCCACCCATAGCGGGAACGCAGATACGCAGTATTTT.

CDR3 sequence: CASSFRDSQETQYF. CDR3 DNA sequence: TGTGCCAGCAGCTTCAGGGACTCACAAGAGACCCAGTACTTC. The rearrangement links TRBV11-2 to TRBJ2-5; possible D gene TRBD2, 6 bases. The V end lost 3 bases, the J end lost 2 bases, and 10 bases lay between the germline ends. CDR3 length: 14 amino acids. CDR1 and CDR2 (germline): SGHAT, FQNNGV.

This clone has only a few counts. The J gene is TRBJ1-5, the V gene TRBV7-9; maybe TRBD1 (5 bases). CDR3 length: 14 amino acids. Germline-derived CDR1 and CDR2 are SEHNR and FQNEAQ (reference sequence). The V end lost 2 bases, the J end lost 7 bases, and 12 bases lay between the germline ends. CDR3 DNA sequence: TGTGCCAGCAGCTTACAGGGATTCGGCCAGCCCCAGCATTTT. Residues: CASSLQGFGQPQHF.

This clone was counted only a few times. The chain recombines TRBV6-1 with TRBJ2-7; D gene uncertain. Deletions cut 1 base from V and 3 bases from J, with 4 bases between. Germline assignment: CDR1 MNHNS and CDR2 SASEGT. This CDR3 spans 12 amino acids. For the CDR3, the DNA is TGTGCCAGCAGTGAAGGAGTCTACGAGCAGTACTTC. Translating it yields CASSEGVYEQYF.

This sequence joins TRBV19 and TRBJ2-7; D is unclear. The V gene lost 3 bases and the J gene lost 2 bases, with 14 bases spanning the gap. CDR1 is LNHDA, CDR2 SQIVND, per germline (reference sequence). The CDR3 covers 15 residues. The CDR3 sequence is CASSMVGIRTYEQYF. CDR3 bases: TGTGCCAGTAGTATGGTTGGGATACGAACCTACGAGCAGTACTTC.

The rearrangement uses TRBV27 and TRBJ2-7, with no clear D. V lost 3 bases and J lost 0, with 12 bases in between. Per germline, CDR1 MNHEY and CDR2 SMNVEV (reference sequence). CDR3 length: 15 amino acids. CDR3 residues: CASSFAWQSSYEQYF. CDR3 DNA: TGTGCCAGCAGTTTCGCGTGGCAGAGCTCCTACGAGCAGTACTTC.

The rearrangement joins TRBV19 to TRBJ2-5; the D is unclear. From germline, CDR1 is LNHDA and CDR2 SQIVND (reference sequence). Trimming shortened V by 4 bases and J by 4 bases, and 13 bases separated the two germline ends. CDR3 length: 14 amino acids. For the CDR3, the DNA is TGTGCCAGTAGTAGGGCAGGTGAACGAGAGACCCAGTACTTC. Translating gives CASSRAGERETQYF.

V is TRBV30 and J is TRBJ1-4; D is unresolved. Trimming shortened V by 4 bases and J by 8 bases, and 14 bases separated the two germline ends. Looked up from germline, CDR1 is GTSNPN and CDR2 is SVGIG (reference sequence). This CDR3 region has 13 residues. The CDR3 is CAWNRRLEEKLFF. CDR3 DNA sequence: TGTGCCTGGAACCGCAGGCTAGAAGAAAAACTGTTTTTT. Using reference TRBV30 and TRBJ1-4 for the parts outside the CDR3, the full variable domain is SQTIHQWPATLVQPVGSPLSLECTVEGTSNPNLYWYRQAAGRGLQLLFYSVGIGQISSEVPQNLSASRPQDRQFILSSKKLLLSDSGFYLCAWNRRLEEKLFFGSGTQLSVL.

The gene calls are TRBV5-5 and TRBJ1-2, with 7 bases identical to TRBD1. This CDR3 is built from 13 residues. In germline, CDR1 is SGHKS, CDR2 YYEKEE (reference sequence). With V trimmed by 0 bases and J by 4 bases, 0 bases remained unmatched. In DNA, the CDR3 is TGTGCCAGCAGCTTGGACAGGGGCTATGGCTACACCTTC. It yields the protein CASSLDRGYGYTF.

The J gene is TRBJ1-2, the V gene TRBV27, with D uncertain. The CDR3 is 13 residues long. Trimming shortened V by 6 bases and J by 3 bases, and 11 bases separated the two germline ends. CDR1 and CDR2 (germline): MNHEY, SMNVEV (reference sequence). CDR3 in amino acids: CASSPLGDYGYTF. In DNA form, the CDR3 reads TGTGCCAGCAGCCCCCTTGGAGACTATGGCTACACCTTC.

V is TRBV7-2 and J is TRBJ1-4; D remains ambiguous. Trimming removed 2 bases at V and 0 bases at J, with 16 bases between. CDR3 length: 18 amino acids. CDR1 is SGHTA, CDR2 FQGNSA, per germline. The CDR3 DNA follows: TGTGCCAGCAGCTTAAATCCTCTACGTCGTGCAACTAATGAAAAACTGTTTTTT. Translated: CASSLNPLRRATNEKLFF.

J is TRBJ2-7 and V is TRBV4-1; no clear D gene. The CDR3 loop spans 14 amino acids. Trimming removed 1 base from V and 2 bases from J, with 9 bases in between. CDR1 and CDR2 (germline): MGHRA, YSYEKL. CDR3 residues: CASSQVQPAYEQYF. As DNA, the CDR3 is TGCGCCAGCAGCCAAGTACAGCCAGCCTACGAGCAGTACTTC.

This chain's CDR3 is CASSQTTSGSFRFF. The CDR3 coding sequence is TGTGCCAGCAGCCAAACGACTAGCGGGAGCTTTAGGTTCTTC. V usage is TRBV4-2 and J usage is TRBJ2-1, with TRBD2 matching 12 bases. The CDR3 has 14 residues. Trimming removed 2 bases from V and 15 bases from J; junction bases left unmatched: 8. CDR1 and CDR2 from the germline V gene are LGHNA and YNFKEQ.

This chain joins TRBV19 and TRBJ1-5; D is unresolved. This CDR3 comprises 12 residues. V lost 7 bases and J lost 7, with 11 bases in between. Per germline, CDR1 LNHDA and CDR2 SQIVND (reference sequence). CDR3 nucleotides: TGTGCCAGTATAGGAGGAGGCCAGCCCCAGCATTTT. This encodes CASIGGGQPQHF.

The chain has TRBV19 and TRBJ2-5, with D perhaps matching TRBD2 (6 bases). V was trimmed by 7 bases and J by 4 bases, leaving 19 bases between them. Germline CDR1 reads LNHDA; CDR2 reads SQIVND (reference sequence). The CDR3 covers 15 residues. CDR3 amino acids: CASTQTVPRGETQYF. The CDR3 bases are TGTGCCAGTACCCAGACGGTTCCGCGGGGAGAGACCCAGTACTTC.

The J gene is TRBJ2-1, the V gene TRBV7-3, with D possibly TRBD1 on 6 matching bases. V gave up 5 bases and J gave up 11 bases, with 10 bases separating them. There are 11 residues in the CDR3. The germline V gene has CDR1 SGHTA and CDR2 FQGTGA. The CDR3 bases are TGTGCCAGCAGCCTAGGGACAAAGCAGTTCTTC. Its translation is CASSLGTKQFF.

This clone turned up a few times. The chain carries TRBV28 and TRBJ1-2; perhaps TRBD1 as D (6 bases). The V end was cut by 5 bases, the J end by 8 bases, with 15 bases between. The CDR3 is 13 amino acids. From germline, CDR1 is MDHEN and CDR2 SYDVKM. CDR3 protein: CASSGDTLKGYTF. The CDR3 DNA follows: TGTGCCAGCAGTGGGGACACCCTGAAAGGCTACACCTTC.

The chain is built from TRBV10-3 and TRBJ1-1, with TRBD1 matching over 11 bases. The J segment lost 4 bases and the V segment lost 4 bases, leaving 14 bases of the junction unmatched. The CDR3 has 18 amino acids. Looked up from germline, CDR1 is ENHRY and CDR2 is SYGVKD. The CDR3 reads CAISGGGTGGPLGTEAFF. DNA for the CDR3: TGTGCCATCAGTGGGGGAGGGACAGGGGGTCCTTTAGGCACTGAAGCTTTCTTT.

V and J are TRBV2 and TRBJ2-7; TRBD1 might be the D (6 bases). In germline, CDR1 is SNHLY, CDR2 FYNNEI. The CDR3 consists of 15 residues. The V end was cut by 6 bases, the J end by 0 bases, with 15 bases between. The CDR3, as DNA: TGTGCCAGCAGCGCCGCCGGGACAAGCTCCTACGAGCAGTACTTC. Translation: CASSAAGTSSYEQYF.

V usage is TRBV19 and J usage is TRBJ1-5; tentative D call: TRBD1 (5 bases). V lost 3 bases, J lost 2 bases, and 17 bases lay in between. The CDR3 runs to 17 residues. Germline CDR1 reads LNHDA; CDR2 reads SQIVND (reference sequence). CDR3 in DNA: TGTGCCAGTAGTATCCTCGGGGCGCCTAGGGGCAATCAGCCCCAGCATTTT. Translating gives CASSILGAPRGNQPQHF. Full variable domain (rest looked up from reference TRBV19 and TRBJ1-5): DGGITQSPKYLFRKEGQNVTLSCEQNLNHDAMYWYRQDPGQGLRLIYYSQIVNDFQKGDIAEGYSVSREKKESFPLTVTSAQKNPTAFYLCASSILGAPRGNQPQHFGDGTRLSIL.